These 31 T cell receptor beta chains were all obtained from the same sample, sequenced in a study of glioma-infiltrating T cells after dendritic cell vaccination. Profiled with immunoSEQ multiplex PCR; TCRdb holds only in-frame clones, not every one. Of about 82,000 clones in the sample, around nine tenths were seen once. The specimen comprised blood, sampled before dendritic cell vaccination. The source is a human donor with glioblastoma.

The V and J genes are TRBV27 and TRBJ1-1; D is possibly TRBD1 (6 bases). CDR1 and CDR2 (germline): MNHEY, SMNVEV (reference sequence). The CDR3 is made up of 15 amino acids. V was trimmed by 6 bases and J by 3 bases, leaving 17 bases between them. The DNA for the CDR3 is TGTGCCAGCAGCGGGGCGGGGGCTGGGGACACTGAAGCTTTCTTT. It codes for CASSGAGAGDTEAFF.

The chain is built from TRBV11-2 and TRBJ2-2, with unresolved D. Germline CDR1 reads SGHAT; CDR2 reads FQNNGV. V shed 5 bases and J shed 9 bases, with 16 bases lying between them. The CDR3 runs 14 residues. The CDR3 DNA reads as TGTGCCAGCAGCATTACCGCGAACGTTTGGGAGCTGTTTTTT. It translates to CASSITANVWELFF.

The rearrangement joins TRBV29-1 to TRBJ2-5, with 8 bases identical to TRBD2. Per the germline V gene, CDR1 is SQVTM and CDR2 is ANQGSEA. Trimming took 7 bases from V and 5 from J; bases not matched to a gene: 12. This CDR3 comprises 14 residues. The CDR3 DNA is TGCAGCGCCGAAGGAGCGGGAGTGGGCGAGACCCAGTACTTC. Encoded protein: CSAEGAGVGETQYF.

The chain couples TRBV7-9 to TRBJ2-3; tentatively, D is TRBD1 (6 bases). Germline V CDR1 and CDR2: SEHNR, FQNEAQ (reference sequence). This CDR3 is built from 14 residues. Trimming pared 0 bases from V and 6 bases from J, leaving 10 bases between. The CDR3: CASSLAGARDTQYF. The CDR3 DNA is TGTGCCAGCAGCTTAGCGGGGGCGAGGGATACGCAGTATTTT.

The rearrangement joins TRBV6-5 to TRBJ2-7; D is uncertain. V lost 5 bases, J lost 5 bases, and 10 bases lay in between. Germline V lookup: CDR1 MNHEY, CDR2 SVGAGI. The CDR3 covers 12 residues. CDR3 protein: CASSEFRHEQYF. In nucleotides, the CDR3 is TGTGCCAGCAGTGAATTCAGGCACGAGCAGTACTTC.

The chain couples TRBV5-4 to TRBJ1-2; 10 bases are a match to TRBD1. This CDR3 has 15 amino acids. After removal of 3 bases from V and 5 bases from J, the junction contained 7 bases not matched to a gene. CDR1 and CDR2 from the germline V gene are SGHNT and YYREEE (reference sequence). In DNA, the CDR3 is TGTGCCAGCAGCTCTCGGACAGGGGGAGAATATGGCTACACCTTC. Its protein is CASSSRTGGEYGYTF.

The gene calls are TRBV10-3 and TRBJ2-5; 7 nucleotides line up with TRBD1. V trimming: 10 bases; J trimming: 2 bases; junction bases outside the gene matches: 7. Germline V CDR1 and CDR2: ENHRY, SYGVKD. The CDR3 length is 13 residues. The CDR3 here is CATFGDSQETQYF. As DNA, the CDR3 is TGTGCCACCTTTGGGGACAGTCAAGAGACCCAGTACTTC.

The chain recombines TRBV9 with TRBJ2-1, with D perhaps TRBD2 (7 bases). From germline, CDR1 is SGDLS and CDR2 YYNGEE. CDR3 length: 15 amino acids. V lost 6 bases and J lost 1, with 14 bases in between. CDR3 sequence (DNA): TGTGCCAGCACCAAGGGGGGGGAGTCCTACAATGAGCAGTTCTTC. Encoded protein: CASTKGGESYNEQFF.

This clone was seen a handful of times. The rearrangement uses TRBV19 and TRBJ2-1; 11 bases are shared with TRBD2. Trimming cost V 3 bases and J 7 bases; bases outside gene matches: 14. CDR1 LNHDA and CDR2 SQIVND come from the germline V gene (reference sequence). CDR3 length equals 18 residues. The CDR3 protein is CASSIFTSGGLLGNEQFF. CDR3 DNA sequence: TGTGCCAGTAGTATTTTCACTAGCGGGGGATTATTAGGGAATGAGCAGTTCTTC.

This chain uses TRBV5-1 with TRBJ1-1; D is perhaps TRBD1 (5 bases). The germline V and J ends were trimmed by 5 bases and 1 base, with 12 bases remaining between them. Germline CDR1 SGHRS, CDR2 YFSETQ. CDR3 length: 14 residues. The CDR3: CASRSAGSNTEAFF. In DNA, the CDR3 is TGCGCCAGCAGGTCTGCAGGGTCGAACACTGAAGCTTTCTTT.

This chain connects TRBV5-1 to TRBJ1-6; D gene unclear. This CDR3 is 13 amino acids long. Deletions cut 5 bases from V and 4 bases from J, with 7 bases between. CDR1 and CDR2 from the germline V gene are SGHRS and YFSETQ. The CDR3 nucleotides are TGCGCCAGCAGGACTGAATATAATTCACCCCTCCACTTT. This gives the protein CASRTEYNSPLHF. The whole variable domain, remainder taken from reference TRBV5-1 and TRBJ1-6, is KAGVTQTPRYLIKTRGQQVTLSCSPISGHRSVSWYQQTPGQGLQFLFEYFSETQRNKGNFPGRFSGRQFSNSRSEMNVSTLELGDSALYLCASRTEYNSPLHFGNGTRLTVT.

V gene TRBV5-4 combines with J gene TRBJ1-2; 9 nucleotides align to TRBD1. This CDR3 is built from 14 residues. The V gene's germline CDR1 is SGHNT and CDR2 YYREEE (reference sequence). The V segment lost 4 bases and the J segment 11 bases; nucleotides outside the gene matches: 12. Written as DNA, the CDR3 is TGTGCCAGCAGCGCCACTCTGGGACAGGGAGGTTACACCTTC. This codes for CASSATLGQGGYTF.

This chain joins TRBV30 and TRBJ2-7; 12 bases are a match to TRBD2. CDR1 is GTSNPN and CDR2 is SVGIG in the germline V gene (reference sequence). This CDR3 is built from 14 residues. V was pared by 3 bases and J by 6 bases, with 6 bases of the junction left unmatched. CDR3 in amino acids: CAWRRLAGDVEQYF. For the CDR3, the DNA is TGTGCCTGGAGAAGACTAGCGGGAGATGTCGAGCAGTACTTC. The full variable domain, completed using reference TRBV30 and TRBJ2-7, is SQTIHQWPATLVQPVGSPLSLECTVEGTSNPNLYWYRQAAGRGLQLLFYSVGIGQISSEVPQNLSASRPQDRQFILSSKKLLLSDSGFYLCAWRRLAGDVEQYFGPGTRLTVT.

This rearrangement joins TRBV6-5 to TRBJ2-7; the D gene is possibly TRBD1 (6 bases). The germline V gene encodes CDR1 MNHEY and CDR2 SVGAGI. This CDR3 contains 14 residues. Trimming took off 5 bases at V and 5 bases at J, with 16 bases between the two ends. The CDR3: CASSKYRVTDEQYF. DNA for the CDR3: TGTGCCAGCAGTAAATACAGGGTAACCGACGAGCAGTACTTC.

The chain recombines TRBV30 with TRBJ2-7; TRBD2 agrees at 14 bases. The CDR3 is 14 amino acids. Germline V gene data show CDR1 as GTSNPN and CDR2 as SVGIG (reference sequence). With V trimmed by 5 bases and J by 7 bases, 7 bases remained unmatched. CDR3 protein: CAWRGLAGVGEQYF. In nucleotides, the CDR3 is TGTGCCTGGCGGGGACTAGCGGGAGTTGGGGAGCAGTACTTC.

V usage is TRBV6-5 and J usage is TRBJ2-7; a weak D match, TRBD1 (5 bases). From germline, CDR1 is MNHEY and CDR2 SVGAGI. V lost 6 bases to trimming and J lost 0 bases, with 6 bases between them. The CDR3 runs 12 residues. As DNA, the CDR3 is TGTGCCAGCAGGGGGCGCTCCTACGAGCAGTACTTC. Amino acid sequence: CASRGRSYEQYF.

The chain has TRBV5-1 and TRBJ2-3, with 7 bases identical to TRBD2. From germline, CDR1 is SGHRS and CDR2 YFSETQ. CDR3 length equals 15 residues. The V segment lost 5 bases and the J segment 5 bases; nucleotides outside the gene matches: 11. In DNA, the CDR3 is TGCGCCAGCAGTTCGACTAGCCGTTCGGAAGATACGCAGTATTTT. Its translation: CASSSTSRSEDTQYF.

This chain joins TRBV6-1 and TRBJ2-2; D not certain. The CDR3 extends over 15 amino acids. Trimming took off 5 bases at V and 0 bases at J, with 10 bases between the two ends. Germline V gene sequence: CDR1 MNHNS, CDR2 SASEGT. The CDR3 is CASSLTDANTGELFF. The CDR3 bases are TGTGCCAGCAGTCTAACAGACGCGAACACCGGGGAGCTGTTTTTT.

The V call is TRBV11-3, the J call TRBJ2-1, with TRBD2 as a possible D gene (5 bases). V was trimmed by 3 bases and J by 7 bases, leaving 10 bases between them. The CDR3 contains 13 residues. Germline V gene sequence: CDR1 SGHNT, CDR2 YENEEA. The CDR3 DNA reads as TGTGCCAGCAGCTTCGGGGAGAGAAATGAGCAGTTCTTC. Amino acids: CASSFGERNEQFF.

This chain joins TRBV10-3 and TRBJ2-2, with TRBD2 identical over 13 bases. The CDR3 is made up of 17 amino acids. Trimming cost V 6 bases and J 4 bases; bases outside gene matches: 8. Per the germline V gene, CDR1 is ENHRY and CDR2 is SYGVKD. In nucleotides, the CDR3 is TGTGCCATCAGAGGACTAGCGGGAGCGTCGGGCACCGGGGAGCTGTTTTTT. Encoded protein: CAIRGLAGASGTGELFF.

The rearrangement uses TRBV7-2 and TRBJ1-5; no definite D call. This CDR3 is 14 amino acids long. Deletions cut 2 bases from V and 6 bases from J, with 11 bases between. Per germline, CDR1 SGHTA and CDR2 FQGNSA. CDR3 loop: CASSLSSGGQPQHF. The CDR3, as DNA: TGTGCCAGCAGCTTAAGCTCCGGAGGTCAGCCCCAGCATTTT.

Only one count was recorded for this clone. The chain links TRBV7-6 to TRBJ2-1; 7 nucleotides agree with TRBD2. Germline CDR1 reads SGHVS; CDR2 reads FNYEAQ. The length of the CDR3 is 16 residues. The ends lost 7 bases at V and 5 bases at J; junction bases unmatched: 14. This CDR3 reads CASNPLGGERNNEQFF. The CDR3 bases are TGTGCCAGCAACCCCCTGGGGGGGGAGAGGAACAATGAGCAGTTCTTC.

This sequence joins TRBV19 and TRBJ2-5, with D tentatively TRBD1 (6 bases). CDR3 length: 13 amino acids. Trimming left V 5 bases short and J 5 bases short, with 12 bases between. Germline V gene sequence: CDR1 LNHDA, CDR2 SQIVND (reference sequence). The CDR3 region is CASSETGPETQYF. In DNA form, the CDR3 reads TGTGCCAGTAGTGAAACAGGGCCTGAGACCCAGTACTTC.

V usage is TRBV28 and J usage is TRBJ1-4; D is unresolved. V lost 8 bases, J lost 0 bases, and 7 bases lay in between. Germline CDR1 is MDHEN and CDR2 is SYDVKM. The CDR3 contains 13 residues. In DNA form, the CDR3 reads TGTGCCAGCCGTCGAGCAACTAATGAAAAACTGTTTTTT. Its protein product is CASRRATNEKLFF.

This chain connects TRBV27 to TRBJ1-2, with 10 bases identical to TRBD1. CDR3 length: 18 residues. The germline CDR1 and CDR2 sequences are MNHEY and SMNVEV (reference sequence). The J segment lost 3 bases and the V segment lost 7 bases, leaving 17 bases of the junction unmatched. CDR3 loop: CASNYGRQGAQLYYGYTF. The CDR3 DNA sequence: TGTGCCAGCAATTACGGGAGACAGGGGGCGCAGCTCTACTATGGCTACACCTTC.

The chain links TRBV9 to TRBJ2-2; 8 nucleotides align to TRBD2. Trimming took 0 bases from V and 6 from J; bases not matched to a gene: 10. CDR3 size: 17 residues. Per germline, CDR1 SGDLS and CDR2 YYNGEE. The CDR3 DNA sequence: TGTGCCAGCAGCGTAGCAGGGATAGCGGGATCTTCCGGGGAGCTGTTTTTT. Protein product: CASSVAGIAGSSGELFF.

This clone was seen more than once but under ten times. The rearrangement uses TRBV19 and TRBJ1-2, with 10 nucleotides matching TRBD1. J gave up 3 bases and V 5 bases, and 15 bases lay outside the gene matches. This CDR3 has 18 residues. The germline V gene has CDR1 LNHDA and CDR2 SQIVND (reference sequence). This CDR3 is CASSPGTGAPESYYGYTF. The CDR3 region has the DNA TGTGCCAGTAGTCCCGGGACAGGGGCTCCGGAGTCATACTATGGCTACACCTTC.

The V gene is TRBV7-9, the J gene TRBJ2-2; D perhaps matches TRBD1 (5 bases). CDR1 SEHNR and CDR2 FQNEAQ come from the germline V gene (reference sequence). CDR3 length: 15 amino acids. V was cut by 0 bases and J by 3 bases, with 8 bases left in between. The CDR3 reads CASSLAGPDTGELFF. In nucleotides, the CDR3 is TGTGCCAGCAGCTTAGCGGGGCCGGACACCGGGGAGCTGTTTTTT.

The chain joins TRBV6-6 to TRBJ2-4; 7 bases align to TRBD1. V lost 2 bases to trimming and J lost 7 bases; unmatched junction nucleotides: 5. Germline V gene lookup returns CDR1 MNHNY and CDR2 SVGAGI (reference sequence). The CDR3 is 14 amino acids. The CDR3 DNA follows: TGTGCCAGCAGTTACAGGGGGCAAGACAACATTCAGTACTTC. Amino acid sequence: CASSYRGQDNIQYF.

A single count supports this clone. The CDR3 region is CASRRGSHYEQYF. The CDR3 coding sequence is TGTGCCAGCAGAAGGGGGTCTCACTACGAGCAGTACTTC. The chain has TRBV2 and TRBJ2-7, with D possibly matching TRBD1 (6 bases). The CDR3 contains 13 residues. V lost 6 bases to trimming and J lost 3 bases, with 12 bases between them. Germline V lookup: CDR1 SNHLY, CDR2 FYNNEI.

The gene calls are TRBV10-1 and TRBJ2-5; a possible D gene is TRBD1 (6 bases). The DNA end is a closer match to TRBJ2-7, so the J assignment may be wrong. Germline V gene sequence: CDR1 WNHNN, CDR2 SYGVQD (reference sequence). The length of the CDR3 is 14 residues. The CDR3 coding sequence is TGCGCCAGCAGTACAGGGAGTGAGTTCGGCGAGCAGTACTTC. Protein product: CASSTGSEFGEQYF.